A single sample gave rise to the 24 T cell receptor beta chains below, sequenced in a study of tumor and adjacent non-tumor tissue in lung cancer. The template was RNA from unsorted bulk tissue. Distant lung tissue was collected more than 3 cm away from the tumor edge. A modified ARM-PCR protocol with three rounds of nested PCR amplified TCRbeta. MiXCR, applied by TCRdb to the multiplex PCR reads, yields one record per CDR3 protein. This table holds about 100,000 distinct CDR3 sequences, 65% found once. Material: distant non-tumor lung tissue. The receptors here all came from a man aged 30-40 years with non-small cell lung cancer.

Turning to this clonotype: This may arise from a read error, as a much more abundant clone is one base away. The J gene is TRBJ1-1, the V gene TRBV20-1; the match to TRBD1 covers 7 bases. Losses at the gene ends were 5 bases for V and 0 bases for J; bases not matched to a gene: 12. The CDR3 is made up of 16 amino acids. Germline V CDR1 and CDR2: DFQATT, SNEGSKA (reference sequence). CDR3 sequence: CSAWDSHTLMNTEAFF. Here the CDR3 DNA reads TGCAGTGCTTGGGACAGCCATACTCTTATGAACACTGAAGCTTTCTTT.

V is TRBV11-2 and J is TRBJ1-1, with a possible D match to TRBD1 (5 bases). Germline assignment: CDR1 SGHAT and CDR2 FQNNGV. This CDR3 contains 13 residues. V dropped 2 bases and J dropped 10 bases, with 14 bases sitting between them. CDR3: CASSLWRDPGAFF. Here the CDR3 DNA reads TGTGCCAGCAGCTTATGGAGGGACCCGGGAGCTTTCTTT. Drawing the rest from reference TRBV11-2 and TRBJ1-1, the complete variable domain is EAGVAQSPRYKIIEKRQSVAFWCNPISGHATLYWYQQILGQGPKLLIQFQNNGVVDDSQLPKDRFSAERLKGVDSTLKIQPAKLEDSAVYLCASSLWRDPGAFFGQGTRLTVV.

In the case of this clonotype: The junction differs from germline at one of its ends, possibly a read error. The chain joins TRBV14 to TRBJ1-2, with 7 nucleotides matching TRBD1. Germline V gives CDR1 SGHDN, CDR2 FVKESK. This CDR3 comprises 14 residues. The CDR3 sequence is CANSQQTGNYGYTF. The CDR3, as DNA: TGTGCCAACAGCCAGCAGACAGGGAACTATGGCTACACCTTC.

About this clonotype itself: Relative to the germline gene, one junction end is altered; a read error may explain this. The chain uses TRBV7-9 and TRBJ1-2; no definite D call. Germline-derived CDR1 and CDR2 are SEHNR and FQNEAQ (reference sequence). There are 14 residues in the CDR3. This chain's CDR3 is CTSGQIMENYGYTF. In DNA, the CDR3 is TGTACCAGCGGCCAAATAATGGAGAACTATGGCTACACCTTC. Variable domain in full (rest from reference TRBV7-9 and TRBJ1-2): DTGVSQNPRHKITKRGQNVTFRCDPISEHNRLYWYRQTLGQGPEFLTYFQNEAQLEKSRLLSDRFSAERPKGSFSTLEIQRTEQGDSAMYLCTSGQIMENYGYTFGSGTRLTVV.

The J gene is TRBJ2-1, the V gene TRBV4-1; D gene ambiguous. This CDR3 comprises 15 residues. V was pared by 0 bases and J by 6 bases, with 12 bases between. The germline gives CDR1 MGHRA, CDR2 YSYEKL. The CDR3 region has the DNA TGCGCCAGCAGCCAAGAGTCGACCCCTTCCAATGAGCAGTTCTTC. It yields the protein CASSQESTPSNEQFF.

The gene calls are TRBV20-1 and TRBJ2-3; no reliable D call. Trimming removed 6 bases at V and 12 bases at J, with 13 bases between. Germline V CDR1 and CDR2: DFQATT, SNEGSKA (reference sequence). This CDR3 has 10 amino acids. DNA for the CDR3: TGCAGTGCATGGGATTTTACTCAGTATTTT. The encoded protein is CSAWDFTQYF.

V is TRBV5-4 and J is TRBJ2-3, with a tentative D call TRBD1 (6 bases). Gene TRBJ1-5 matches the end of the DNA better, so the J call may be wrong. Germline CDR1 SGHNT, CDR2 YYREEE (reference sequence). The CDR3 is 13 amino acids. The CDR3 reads CASSRAGEDTQHF. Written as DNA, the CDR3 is TGTGCCAGCAGCCGAGCAGGGGAGGATACGCAGCATTTT.

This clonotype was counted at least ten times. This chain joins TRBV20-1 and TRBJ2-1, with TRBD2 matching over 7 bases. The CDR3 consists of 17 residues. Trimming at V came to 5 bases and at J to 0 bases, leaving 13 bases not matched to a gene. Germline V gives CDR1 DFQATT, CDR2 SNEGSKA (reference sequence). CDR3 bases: TGCAGTGCTTTGACCGAGGGACTATACTACTCCTACAATGAGCAGTTCTTC. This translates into CSALTEGLYYSYNEQFF.

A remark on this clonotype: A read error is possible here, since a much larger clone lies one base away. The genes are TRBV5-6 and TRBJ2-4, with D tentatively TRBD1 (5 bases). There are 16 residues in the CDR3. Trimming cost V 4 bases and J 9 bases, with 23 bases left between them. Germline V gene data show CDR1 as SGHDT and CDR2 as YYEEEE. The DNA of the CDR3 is TGTGCCAGCAGCCACAAAATATGGGGCAGGGTTGGCATTCAGTACTTC. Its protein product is CASSHKIWGRVGIQYF.

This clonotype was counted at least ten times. The CDR3 region is CASSYSKGTQYF. CDR3 bases: TGTGCCAGCAGTTACTCGAAGGGTACGCAGTATTTT. The chain is built from TRBV6-2 or TRBV6-3 and TRBJ2-3; no reliable D call. This CDR3 spans 12 amino acids. V was shortened by 0 bases and J by 8 bases, with 6 bases between the two germline ends. CDR1 MNHEY and CDR2 SVGEGT come from the germline V gene.

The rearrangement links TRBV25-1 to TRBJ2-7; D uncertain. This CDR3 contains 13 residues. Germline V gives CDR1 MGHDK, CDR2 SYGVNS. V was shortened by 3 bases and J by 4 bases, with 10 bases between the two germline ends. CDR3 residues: CASSEIGTYEQYF. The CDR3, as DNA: TGTGCCAGCAGTGAGATTGGCACGTACGAGCAGTACTTC.

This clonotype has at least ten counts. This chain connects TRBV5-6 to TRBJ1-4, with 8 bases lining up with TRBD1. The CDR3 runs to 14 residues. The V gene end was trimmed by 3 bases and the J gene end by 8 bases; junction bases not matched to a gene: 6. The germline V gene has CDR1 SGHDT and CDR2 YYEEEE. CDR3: CASSSRGRGEKLFF. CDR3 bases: TGTGCCAGCAGCTCCAGGGGGCGAGGGGAAAAACTGTTTTTT.

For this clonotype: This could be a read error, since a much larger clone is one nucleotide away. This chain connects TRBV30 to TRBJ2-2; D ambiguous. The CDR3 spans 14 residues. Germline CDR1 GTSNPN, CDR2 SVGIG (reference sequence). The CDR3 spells CAWSENFGTRELFF. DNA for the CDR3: TGTGCCTGGAGTGAGAACTTCGGCACCAGGGAGCTGTTTTTT.

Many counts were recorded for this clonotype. In nucleotides, the CDR3 is TGTGCCACTGGGAGGGGCGGCAATCAGCCCCAGCATTTT. This translates into CATGRGGNQPQHF. This chain joins TRBV24-1 and TRBJ1-5, with D maybe TRBD1 (5 bases). Germline V gene lookup returns CDR1 KGHDR and CDR2 SFDVKD. The CDR3 runs to 13 residues. The V and J ends lost 10 bases and 2 bases respectively, with 11 bases between them.

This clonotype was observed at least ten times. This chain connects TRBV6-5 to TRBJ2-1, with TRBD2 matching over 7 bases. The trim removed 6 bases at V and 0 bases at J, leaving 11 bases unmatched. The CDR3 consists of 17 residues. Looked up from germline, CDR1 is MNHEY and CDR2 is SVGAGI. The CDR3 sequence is CASSSGLGRSSYNEQFF. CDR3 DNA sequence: TGTGCCAGCAGCTCCGGACTAGGAAGGAGCTCCTACAATGAGCAGTTCTTC.

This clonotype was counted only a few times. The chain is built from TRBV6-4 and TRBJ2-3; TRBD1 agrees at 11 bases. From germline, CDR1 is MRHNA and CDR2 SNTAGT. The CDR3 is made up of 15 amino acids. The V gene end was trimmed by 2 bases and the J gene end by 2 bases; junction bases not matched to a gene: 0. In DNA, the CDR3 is TGTGCCAGCAGTGACGGACAGGGGGCCACAGATACGCAGTATTTT. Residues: CASSDGQGATDTQYF.

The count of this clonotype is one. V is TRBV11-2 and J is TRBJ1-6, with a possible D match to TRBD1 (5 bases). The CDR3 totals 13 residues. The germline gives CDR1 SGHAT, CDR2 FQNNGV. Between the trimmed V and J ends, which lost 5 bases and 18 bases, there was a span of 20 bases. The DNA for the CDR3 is TGTGCCAGCAGCCGCAGCCTTGACGAGGGGTCCCACTTT. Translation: CASSRSLDEGSHF. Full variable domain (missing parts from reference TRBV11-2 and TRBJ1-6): EAGVAQSPRYKIIEKRQSVAFWCNPISGHATLYWYQQILGQGPKLLIQFQNNGVVDDSQLPKDRFSAERLKGVDSTLKIQPAKLEDSAVYLCASSRSLDEGSHFGNGTRLTVT.

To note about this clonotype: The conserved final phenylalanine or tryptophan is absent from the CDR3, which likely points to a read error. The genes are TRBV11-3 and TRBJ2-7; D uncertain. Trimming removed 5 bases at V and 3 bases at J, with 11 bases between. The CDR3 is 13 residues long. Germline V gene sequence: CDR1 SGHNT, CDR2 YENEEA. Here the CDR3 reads CASSGIVSYEQYL. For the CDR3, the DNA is TGTGCCAGCAGCGGGATAGTAAGCTACGAGCAGTACTTG.

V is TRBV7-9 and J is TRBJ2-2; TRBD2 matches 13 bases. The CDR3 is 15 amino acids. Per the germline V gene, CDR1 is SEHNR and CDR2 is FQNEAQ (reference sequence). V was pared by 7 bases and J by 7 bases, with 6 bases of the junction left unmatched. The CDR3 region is CASNRLAGGVGELFF. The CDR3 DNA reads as TGTGCCAGCAATCGACTAGCGGGAGGAGTCGGGGAGCTGTTTTTT.

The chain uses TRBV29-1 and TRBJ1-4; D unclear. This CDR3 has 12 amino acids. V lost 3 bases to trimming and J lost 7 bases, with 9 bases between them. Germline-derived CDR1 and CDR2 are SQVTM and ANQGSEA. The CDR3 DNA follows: TGCAGCGTTGATGACGAGACTGAAAAACTGTTTTTT. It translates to CSVDDETEKLFF.

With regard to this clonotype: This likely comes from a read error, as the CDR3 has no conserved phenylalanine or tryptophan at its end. CDR3 sequence reads: CASSQHPRSGGTYNEQFL. The CDR3 DNA follows: TGTGCCAGCAGCCAACACCCTCGTAGCGGGGGGACCTACAATGAGCAGTTCTTA. The V gene is TRBV4-2, the J gene TRBJ2-1; 10 bases match TRBD2. V was clipped by 2 bases and J by 2 bases; unmatched bases: 9. This CDR3 contains 18 residues. Germline CDR1 is LGHNA and CDR2 is YNFKEQ.

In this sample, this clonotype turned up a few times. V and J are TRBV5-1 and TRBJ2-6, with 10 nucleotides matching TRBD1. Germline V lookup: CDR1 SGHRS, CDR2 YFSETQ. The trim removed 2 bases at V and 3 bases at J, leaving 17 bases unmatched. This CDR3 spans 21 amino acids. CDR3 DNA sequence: TGCGCCAGCAGCTTACCCGGGACAGGGGCTATGCGGCTGAGTGGGGCCAACGTCCTGACTTTC. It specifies CASSLPGTGAMRLSGANVLTF.

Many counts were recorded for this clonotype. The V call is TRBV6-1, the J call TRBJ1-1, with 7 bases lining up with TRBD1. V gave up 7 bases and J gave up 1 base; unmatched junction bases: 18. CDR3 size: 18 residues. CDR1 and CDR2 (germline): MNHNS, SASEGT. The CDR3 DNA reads TGTGCCAGCAAAGCCCCACCGTGGCAGGGGGTCACGAACACTGAAGCTTTCTTT. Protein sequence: CASKAPPWQGVTNTEAFF.

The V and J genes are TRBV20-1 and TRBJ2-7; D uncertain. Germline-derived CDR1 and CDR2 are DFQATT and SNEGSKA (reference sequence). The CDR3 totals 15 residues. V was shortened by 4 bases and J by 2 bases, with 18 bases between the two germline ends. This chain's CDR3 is CSATRTGNVTYEQYF. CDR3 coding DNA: TGCAGTGCTACACGGACCGGCAACGTAACCTACGAGCAGTACTTC.